The entry that follows covers one TCR beta chain sequence. These data belong to a study of blood T cell repertoires in COVID-19. Turning to the study itself: Samples taken during acute and convalescent COVID-19 were collected in the United States, Italy and Spain. The cDNA or gDNA used as material had been derived from T cells, B-cell-depleted T cells, or PBMCs.

Enrolment of Seattle patients took place during active infection, and they were followed longitudinally. Germline V lookup: CDR1 MGHRA, CDR2 YSYEKL. V lost 0 bases to trimming and J lost 5 bases, with 22 bases between them. The CDR3 is 18 amino acids. In the source study's methods: Scientists estimated how many nucleated cells there were by amplifying reference gene primers. Profiled with immunoSEQ multiplex PCR; TCRdb holds only in-frame clones, not every one. V and J calls plus clone size are reproduced from that table; the DNA served to infer D and trimming. The sample consists of 190,000 or so clones, around four fifths of them appearing once.

This TCR was recovered from a man in his 60s with COVID-19, enrolled during active disease. V and J are TRBV4-1 and TRBJ2-5; D ambiguous. The sequencing input was peripheral blood. The CDR3 reads CASSQDRSVSISSETQYF. The CDR3 DNA follows: TGCGCCAGCAGCCAAGATCGGTCAGTTAGCATTTCTTCCGAGACCCAGTACTTC.